Listed here is a single T cell receptor beta chain. In its sample, this clone was seen a few times. The target of this receptor is not known. One base away there is no much larger clone; base qualities are not given. Each collaborating institution followed its own protocols to collect whole blood in K2EDTA tubes. For TCRbeta analysis, collaborators shipped samples as frozen whole blood, isolated PBMCs, or DNA extracted from either of those sample types. This sample is part of a study of blood T cell repertoires in COVID-19 (TCRdb year 2020). Broadly, across the study: Samples covering the acute and convalescent phases of COVID-19 were provided by collaborators in the United States, Italy and Spain. Sample metadata almost always included a de-identified subject ID, COVID-19 status, age in years and sex. Where available, HLA class I and class II types were obtained from metadata supplied by the sample provider rather than from assay-based typing. The samples were drawn from two sources: the first 160 participants of the ongoing ImmuneRACE study, and 1,254 subjects contributed by 6 global collaborators. The repertoires were released in a freely available public database intended as a resource for research on the immune response to SARS-CoV-2. Subjects who had been exposed to COVID-19, were actively infected with it, or had recovered from it provided the deeply sampled blood TCRbeta repertoires that made up the dataset. The prospective study material was composed of cDNA or gDNA derived from T cells, B-cell-depleted T cells, or PBMCs. The research as a whole found: The quantity of clinical and demographic metadata differed by source and by participant and was supplied without curation.

The immunoSEQ Assay, a bias-controlled multiplex PCR, was used to amplify TCRbeta CDR3 regions from genomic DNA. The authors' analysis ran thus. Within the assay, amplification of reference gene primers was used to estimate how many nucleated cells each sample contained. Sequence reads were collapsed and filtered to measure the absolute abundance of every unique TCRbeta CDR3 rearrangement. For each sample, productive Simpson clonality was calculated as the square root of Simpson's diversity index across productive rearrangements. The immuneACCESS repertoire file appears here via TCRdb, limited to in-frame rearrangements. These files lack a portion of the clones; in checked studies, under half of the deficit traces to unresolved V genes, and the cause of the others is not known. Clone size and the V and J calls come from that table; the DNA yielded D and trimming. Present in this sample are some 200,000 clones, around 81% of which were seen just once. In total, the top ten clones hold roughly 2.6% of the sample.

There are 18 amino acids in the CDR3, from cysteine to phenylalanine inclusive. The entry retains the CDR3 DNA only, 54 bases that are in frame from base 1. CDR1 and CDR2, looked up from the germline V gene (reference sequence), are MNHNY and SVGAGI. Trimming accounts for 5 bases at V and 6 bases at J, while the number of junction bases matched to no gene is 12. The TCR comes from a human donor with acute or convalescent COVID-19. The donor label of this sample is uncertain. Rearrangement joined TRBV6-6 to TRBJ2-1; a stretch of 14 junction bases matches TRBD2. The material sequenced was peripheral blood. The DNA reads as follows: TGTGCCAGCAGTCCCGGGACTAGCGGGAGCATGGGGATCAATGAGCAGTTCTTC. This codes for CASSPGTSGSMGINEQFF.